This TCR beta chain was profiled in a study of blood T cell repertoires in COVID-19. This clone came up a few times. Germline V lookup: CDR1 MNHEY, CDR2 SVGAGI. The CDR3 runs 14 residues. V lost 7 bases and J 7 bases, leaving 19 bases between the germline ends. Methods used by the authors: The authors estimated nucleated cell counts from reference gene primer amplification. Repertoires were generated with immunoSEQ multiplex PCR, while TCRdb's copy carries only in-frame clones and drops some. For V, J and clone size, that table is used; D and trimming come from the DNA. The data hold 50,000 to 70,000 clones, with around 76% observed a single time.

The chain joins TRBV6-5 to TRBJ1-1, with D possibly matching TRBD1 (6 bases). This TCR derives from a middle-aged man with active or convalescent COVID-19. The sample taken for sequencing was peripheral blood. For the CDR3, the DNA is TGTGCCAGCACCCACGGGCTAGAGGACAGTGAAGCTTTCTTT. It codes for CASTHGLEDSEAFF.